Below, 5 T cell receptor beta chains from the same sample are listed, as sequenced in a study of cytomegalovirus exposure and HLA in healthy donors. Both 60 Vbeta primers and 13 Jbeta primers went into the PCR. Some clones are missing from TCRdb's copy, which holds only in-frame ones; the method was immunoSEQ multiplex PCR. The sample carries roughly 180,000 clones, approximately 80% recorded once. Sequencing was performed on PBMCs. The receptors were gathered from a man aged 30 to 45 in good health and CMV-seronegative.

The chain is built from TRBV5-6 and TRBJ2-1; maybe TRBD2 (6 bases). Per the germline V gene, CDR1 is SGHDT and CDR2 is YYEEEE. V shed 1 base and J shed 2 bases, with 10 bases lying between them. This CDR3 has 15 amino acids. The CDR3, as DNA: TGTGCCAGCAGCTTGCCTAGCGAGACCTACAATGAGCAGTTCTTC. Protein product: CASSLPSETYNEQFF.

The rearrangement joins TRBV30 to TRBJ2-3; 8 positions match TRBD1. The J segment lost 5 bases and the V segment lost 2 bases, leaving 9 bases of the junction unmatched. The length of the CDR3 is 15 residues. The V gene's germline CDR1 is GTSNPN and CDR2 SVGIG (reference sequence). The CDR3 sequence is CAWSYIGQGEDTQYF. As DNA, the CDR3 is TGTGCCTGGAGTTATATAGGACAGGGAGAAGATACGCAGTATTTT.

The CDR3 is CASSQTDRWMETQYF. The CDR3 bases are TGCGCCAGCAGCCAAACCGACAGGTGGATGGAGACCCAGTACTTC. The chain couples TRBV4-1 to TRBJ2-5; tentatively, D is TRBD1 (6 bases). Germline CDR1 is MGHRA and CDR2 is YSYEKL. The CDR3 has 15 residues. With 2 bases removed from V and 5 bases from J, the gap between germline ends came to 15 bases.

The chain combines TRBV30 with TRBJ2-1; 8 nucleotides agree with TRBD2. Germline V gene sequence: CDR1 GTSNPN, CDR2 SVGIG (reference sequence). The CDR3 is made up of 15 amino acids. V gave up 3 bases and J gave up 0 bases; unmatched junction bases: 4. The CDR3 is CAWSRLANSYNEQFF. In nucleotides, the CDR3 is TGTGCCTGGAGCAGACTAGCGAACTCCTACAATGAGCAGTTCTTC.

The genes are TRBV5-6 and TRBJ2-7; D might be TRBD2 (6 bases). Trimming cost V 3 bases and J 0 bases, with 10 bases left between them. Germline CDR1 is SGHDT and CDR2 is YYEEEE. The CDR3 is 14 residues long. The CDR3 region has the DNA TGTGCCAGCAGCTATCCCGGGGGCTCCTACGAGCAGTACTTC. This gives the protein CASSYPGGSYEQYF.